The present T cell receptor beta chain was sequenced within a study of T-cell memory formation after mild COVID-19. TCRdb re-analysed the 5' RACE reads in MiXCR, keeping a single row per CDR3 protein. The table shows approximately 490,000 distinct CDR3 sequences, with about 20% occurring only once. The trim removed 6 bases at V and 3 bases at J, leaving 4 bases unmatched. Germline CDR1 ENHRY, CDR2 SYGVKD. CDR3 size: 13 residues. This clonotype was seen a few times. The sequence came from an adult woman who had mild COVID-19 (a few samples of this study predate the infection). Cell type and time point are not known. The gene calls are TRBV10-3 and TRBJ2-5, with 7 bases identical to TRBD1. Sequencing used PBMCs or a T cell subset sorted from them (not recorded which). CDR3 sequence: CAISVTGKETQYF. CDR3 nucleotides: TGTGCCATCAGCGTGACAGGGAAAGAGACCCAGTACTTC.